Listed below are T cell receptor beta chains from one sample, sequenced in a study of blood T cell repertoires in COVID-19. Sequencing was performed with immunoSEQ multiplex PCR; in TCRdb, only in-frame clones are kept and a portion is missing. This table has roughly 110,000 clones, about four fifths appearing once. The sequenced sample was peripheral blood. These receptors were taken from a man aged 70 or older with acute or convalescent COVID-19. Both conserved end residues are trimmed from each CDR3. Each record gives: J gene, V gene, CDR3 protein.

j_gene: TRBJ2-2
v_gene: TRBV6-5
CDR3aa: ASRWDRGSTGELF

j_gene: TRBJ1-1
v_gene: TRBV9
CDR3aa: ASSVVPGNTEAF

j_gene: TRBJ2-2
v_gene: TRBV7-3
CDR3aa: ASSRGTTGELF

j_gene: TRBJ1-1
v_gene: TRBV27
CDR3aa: ASSFQGNTEAF

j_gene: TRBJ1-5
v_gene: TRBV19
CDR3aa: ASSGTADQPQH

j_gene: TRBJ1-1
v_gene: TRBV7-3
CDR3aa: ASRRDRNTEAF

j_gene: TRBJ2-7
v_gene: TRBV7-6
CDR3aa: ASSRGPGQGTYEQY

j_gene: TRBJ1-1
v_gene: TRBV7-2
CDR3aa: ASSLDGSGRGTEAF

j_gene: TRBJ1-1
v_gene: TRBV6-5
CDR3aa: ASSRGQMNTEAF

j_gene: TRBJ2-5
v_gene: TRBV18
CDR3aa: ASSPRSEGETQY

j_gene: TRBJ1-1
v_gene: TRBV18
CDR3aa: ASSPGQGNINTEAF

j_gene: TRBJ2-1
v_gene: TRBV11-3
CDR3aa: ASSPTSGGFHNEQF

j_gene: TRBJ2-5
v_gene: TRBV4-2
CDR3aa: ASSQEGQGLQETRY

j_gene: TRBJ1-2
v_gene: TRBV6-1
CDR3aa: ASSEAGGNVHYGYT

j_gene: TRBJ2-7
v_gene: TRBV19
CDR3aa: ASSRDSC